This T cell receptor beta chain was sequenced in a study of OX40 agonist ivuxolimab in advanced cancers. Study-wide background: Partial responses were seen in three patients, one with hepatocellular carcinoma and two with cutaneous melanoma. Points from the study as a whole: Expanded clones tended on average to be more numerous among CD8+ T cells than CD4+. The antigens recognized by the expanded peripheral T cells, that is their antigen specificity, were not determined.

To note about this clone: Its antigen remains unidentified.

This CDR3 spans 12 amino acids. Trimming removed 4 bases from V and 0 bases from J, with 3 bases in between. Germline V gene data show CDR1 as MDHEN and CDR2 as SYDVKM. Sequenced by immunoSEQ multiplex PCR; TCRdb stores in-frame clones only, minus some. The sample lists approximately 90,000 clones, approximately 90% occurring once. This sample comprised CD4+ or CD8+ T cells sorted from blood, obtained in a trial of the OX40 agonist ivuxolimab. The genes are TRBV28 and TRBJ1-1, with D unresolved. The sequence came from an adult with an advanced solid tumor such as melanoma, head and neck, liver or kidney cancer. The CDR3 loop reads CASSSMNTEAFF. The DNA for the CDR3 is TGTGCCAGCAGTTCCATGAACACTGAAGCTTTCTTT.